Included here is one T cell receptor beta chain sequence, with context. Antigen specificity is unknown. This sample was included in a study of OX40 agonist ivuxolimab in advanced cancers. At the level of the study: The patients got ivuxolimab, which is an agonistic anti-OX40 (CD134) antibody. Patients with hepatocellular carcinoma, melanoma, renal cell or head and neck cancer made up the dose-escalation patients. Overall study results and limits: Compared with CD4+, CD8+ T cells on average had more expanded clones.

This table comes from immunoSEQ multiplex PCR, and its TCRdb copy is limited to in-frame clones, with some not included. The sample has some 78,000 clones, about 85% seen once. Germline CDR1 reads GTSNPN; CDR2 reads SVGIG (reference sequence). The CDR3 totals 12 residues. The V and J ends lost 5 bases and 1 base respectively, with 8 bases between them. Sequenced material: CD4+ or CD8+ T cells sorted from blood, taken in a trial of the OX40 agonist ivuxolimab. This TCR was recovered from an adult with an advanced solid tumor such as melanoma, head and neck, liver or kidney cancer. V and J are TRBV30 and TRBJ1-1, with D perhaps TRBD1 (5 bases). As DNA, the CDR3 is TGTGCCTGGGGCGGACAGAACACTGAAGCTTTCTTT. Amino acids: CAWGGQNTEAFF. Full variable domain (rest looked up from reference TRBV30 and TRBJ1-1): SQTIHQWPATLVQPVGSPLSLECTVEGTSNPNLYWYRQAAGRGLQLLFYSVGIGQISSEVPQNLSASRPQDRQFILSSKKLLLSDSGFYLCAWGGQNTEAFFGQGTRLTVV.